This T cell receptor beta chain was sequenced during a study of T cells in Graves' hyperthyroidism and ophthalmopathy. Note on this clonotype: No antigen is known for it.

For Graves' hyperthyroidism to be stable, ophthalmopathy could not progress within 18 months. PBMCs stemmed from more than 7.5 ml fresh peripheral blood. The study, taken as a whole, reports: In the blood, most expanded thyroid clonotypes above 0.001 appeared as well.

The CDR3 has 17 amino acids. In germline, CDR1 is MNHEY, CDR2 SVGAGI. The trim removed 0 bases at V and 0 bases at J, leaving 7 bases unmatched. Authors of the study amplified TCR beta CDR3 regions from RNA transcripts. A first-round RT-PCR of the TCR CDR3 used the HTBI primer set. TCRdb reprocessed the multiplex PCR reads via MiXCR and lists one record per CDR3 protein. The repertoire holds around 190,000 distinct CDR3 sequences, with approximately 17% as singletons. Sample: blood. V is TRBV6-5 and J is TRBJ1-1, with 7 bases that match TRBD1. This sequence originates from a woman aged 45-65 years with Graves' hyperthyroidism. CDR3 amino acids: CASSYSNRGRLNTEAFF. CDR3 nucleotides: TGTGCCAGCAGTTACTCGAACAGGGGTCGTTTGAACACTGAAGCTTTCTTT.